This T cell receptor (beta chain) comes out of a study of T cell responses to AZD1222 COVID-19 vaccine. Study-wide findings and caveats: Most donors were white British, females outnumbered males, and clonal diversity was possibly underestimated. The study identified only five to seven AZD1222 recipients as seropositive at baseline. Unmutated variant regions are reportedly the target of nearly half of TCRs that are spike-specific. Repertoire sampling occurred only after the peak T cell response.

V gave up 1 base and J gave up 1 base, with 14 bases separating them. The germline V gene encodes CDR1 MNHNS and CDR2 SASEGT. This CDR3 comprises 17 residues. TCRdb's copy holds only in-frame clones and misses some; the assay was immunoSEQ multiplex PCR. Of roughly 150,000 clones detected, 88% appear once; the ten largest clones hold under 3.5%. As to this clone: Its antigen is not known.

Source: peripheral blood, taken on day 0 of AZD1222 vaccination. This rearrangement joins TRBV6-1 to TRBJ1-3; a weak D match, TRBD1 (6 bases). The sequence derives from an adult in good health. CDR3 protein: CASSEEQGRLSGNTIYF. CDR3 bases: TGTGCCAGCAGTGAAGAACAGGGAAGGTTATCTGGAAACACCATATATTTT.